This T cell receptor beta chain was sequenced during a study of blood T cell repertoires in COVID-19. The CDR3 is 15 amino acids. V shed 3 bases and J 5 bases; nucleotides not matched to a gene: 4. CDR1 is MDHEN and CDR2 is SYDVKM in the germline V gene. TCRdb's table, derived via immunoSEQ multiplex PCR, lists solely in-frame clones and lacks some. The sample holds roughly 380,000 clones; about 90% are singletons and the top ten take 0.95% to 1.1%. The sample was PBMCs or T cells enriched from blood (not recorded which). The genes are TRBV28 and TRBJ2-2, with TRBD1 identical over 9 bases. The clonotype comes from a young woman who had been exposed to COVID-19. The CDR3 bases are TGTGCCAGCAGTTTCACGGACAGGGGTACCGGGGAGCTGTTTTTT. Translated: CASSFTDRGTGELFF.